The next 13 T cell receptor beta chains were all read from a single sample in a study of T cell responses to AZD1222 COVID-19 vaccine. The protocol was immunoSEQ multiplex PCR, while the TCRdb copy is restricted to in-frame clones and leaves out a portion. The sample yields roughly 140,000 clones, around 90% seen once. The sequences come from peripheral blood, collected on day 0 of AZD1222 vaccination. The receptors come from an adult in good health.

The chain employs TRBV4-3 and TRBJ2-1; D is possibly TRBD1 or TRBD2 (5 bases each). The CDR3 is 15 residues long. CDR1 is LGHNA and CDR2 is YSLEER in the germline V gene. The germline V and J ends were trimmed by 4 bases and 6 bases, with 16 bases remaining between them. The CDR3 loop is CASSPIRGGRNEQFF. The CDR3 nucleotides read TGCGCCAGCAGCCCTATTAGGGGCGGGCGCAATGAGCAGTTCTTC.

The chain uses TRBV7-2 and TRBJ2-7; D is perhaps TRBD1 or TRBD2 (5 bases each). The CDR3 totals 12 residues. Germline-derived CDR1 and CDR2 are SGHTA and FQGNSA. V lost 3 bases to trimming and J lost 9 bases, with 12 bases between them. DNA for the CDR3: TGTGCCAGCAGCTTGGGGGAATGGCCGCAGTACTTC. It encodes CASSLGEWPQYF.

J is TRBJ2-7 and V is TRBV18; 7 bases are a match to TRBD1. With 3 bases clipped from V and 4 bases from J, the junction kept 6 bases outside the gene matches. CDR3 size: 14 residues. Germline loops: CDR1 KGHSH, CDR2 LQKENI. The CDR3 reads CASSPPGQNYEQYF. DNA for the CDR3: TGTGCCAGCTCACCTCCGGGACAGAATTACGAGCAGTACTTC. The full variable domain, its missing parts supplied by reference TRBV18 and TRBJ2-7, is NAGVMQNPRHLVRRRGQEARLRCSPMKGHSHVYWYRQLPEEGLKFMVYLQKENIIDESGMPKERFSAEFPKEGPSILRIQQVVRGDSAAYFCASSPPGQNYEQYFGPGTRLTVT.

This chain uses TRBV6-5 with TRBJ1-2; maybe TRBD1 (5 bases). From germline, CDR1 is MNHEY and CDR2 SVGAGI. The length of the CDR3 is 16 residues. Trimming pared 0 bases from V and 0 bases from J, leaving 11 bases between. As DNA, the CDR3 is TGTGCCAGCAGTTACTCTCAGGACATCTCTAACTATGGCTACACCTTC. Amino acids: CASSYSQDISNYGYTF.

The chain links TRBV25-1 to TRBJ1-6, with 8 positions matching TRBD1. With 6 bases clipped from V and 6 bases from J, the junction kept 4 bases outside the gene matches. The CDR3 is made up of 14 amino acids. CDR1 is MGHDK, CDR2 SYGVNS, per germline. This CDR3 is CASSQQGVNSPLHF. For the CDR3, the DNA is TGTGCCAGCAGCCAACAGGGGGTTAATTCACCCCTCCACTTT.

This sequence joins TRBV5-4 and TRBJ1-3; 7 bases line up with TRBD1. V lost 4 bases to trimming and J lost 2 bases; unmatched junction nucleotides: 6. The CDR3 is 15 residues long. Germline V gene data show CDR1 as SGHNT and CDR2 as YYREEE (reference sequence). DNA of the CDR3: TGTGCCAGCAGCGCCGGGACAGTTCCTGGAAACACCATATATTTT. Its translation: CASSAGTVPGNTIYF.

This clone appeared once. This sequence joins TRBV5-1 and TRBJ1-5; weak D call: TRBD1 (6 bases). Trimming cost V 0 bases and J 6 bases, with 10 bases left between them. The CDR3 loop spans 14 amino acids. Germline CDR1 and CDR2: SGHRS and YFSETQ. The DNA for the CDR3 is TGCGCCAGCAGCTTGGGGGAGGGGGTTCAGCCCCAGCATTTT. Its protein product is CASSLGEGVQPQHF.

The chain combines TRBV5-1 with TRBJ2-7, with 11 nucleotides matching TRBD2. The CDR3 is 15 residues long. The trim removed 0 bases at V and 6 bases at J, leaving 5 bases unmatched. Germline assignment: CDR1 SGHRS and CDR2 YFSETQ. The CDR3 coding sequence is TGCGCCAGCAGCTTGGAACTAGCGGGAGTATCCGAGCAGTACTTC. Translation: CASSLELAGVSEQYF. Using reference TRBV5-1 and TRBJ2-7 for the parts outside the CDR3, the full variable domain is KAGVTQTPRYLIKTRGQQVTLSCSPISGHRSVSWYQQTPGQGLQFLFEYFSETQRNKGNFPGRFSGRQFSNSRSEMNVSTLELGDSALYLCASSLELAGVSEQYFGPGTRLTVT.

The chain couples TRBV24-1 to TRBJ2-7; possibly TRBD1 for D (6 bases). The V and J ends lost 5 bases and 2 bases respectively, with 9 bases between them. The germline V gene encodes CDR1 KGHDR and CDR2 SFDVKD. The CDR3 is 13 amino acids. The CDR3 DNA reads as TGTGCCACCAGTGCAGGGGCCCCCTACGAGCAGTACTTC. It yields the protein CATSAGAPYEQYF.

This clone was detected once. The gene calls are TRBV10-3 and TRBJ1-2; D is ambiguous. V lost 0 bases and J lost 4, with 9 bases in between. Germline V gene data show CDR1 as ENHRY and CDR2 as SYGVKD. This CDR3 has 14 amino acids. CDR3 DNA sequence: TGTGCCATCAGTGAGTCGGGCGGAAGCTATGGCTACACCTTC. Protein: CAISESGGSYGYTF.

The J gene is TRBJ1-6, the V gene TRBV19; no reliable D call. Germline V gives CDR1 LNHDA, CDR2 SQIVND (reference sequence). V was clipped by 7 bases and J by 7 bases, with 11 bases between them. The CDR3 is made up of 13 amino acids. The CDR3 loop reads CASKGEGNSPLHF. Here the CDR3 DNA reads TGTGCCAGTAAGGGCGAAGGGAATTCACCCCTCCACTTT.

V gene TRBV7-8 combines with J gene TRBJ1-1; a weak D match, TRBD1 (6 bases). The ends were cut back, 5 bases at V and 0 bases at J, with 16 bases in the middle. CDR3 length: 16 residues. Germline CDR1 is SGHVS and CDR2 is FQNEAQ. The chain's CDR3 is CASSANRAAMNTEAFF. CDR3 in DNA: TGTGCCAGCAGCGCGAACAGGGCTGCGATGAACACTGAAGCTTTCTTT.

The chain is built from TRBV18 and TRBJ1-1; TRBD1 matches 9 bases. V was clipped by 0 bases and J by 1 base; unmatched bases: 3. There are 16 residues in the CDR3. The germline CDR1 and CDR2 sequences are KGHSH and LQKENI. This chain's CDR3 is CASSPPGTGTNTEAFF. The CDR3 DNA reads as TGTGCCAGCTCACCACCGGGGACAGGGACGAACACTGAAGCTTTCTTT.